This entry lists 8 T cell receptor beta chains sequenced from one sample in a study of siplizumab effects on memory and regulatory T cells. The assay was immunoSEQ multiplex PCR, and TCRdb's table has in-frame clones only and misses some. The repertoire holds under 130,000 clones, with roughly 91% as singletons. The sequencing input was CD4+ T cells sorted from blood. Receptor source: a human donor in good health.

The chain employs TRBV25-1 and TRBJ1-6; D might be TRBD1 (5 bases). Germline-derived CDR1 and CDR2 are MGHDK and SYGVNS. The CDR3 totals 14 residues. The V end was cut by 7 bases, the J end by 3 bases, with 10 bases between. CDR3 region: CASIGGGYNSPLHF. The CDR3 DNA follows: TGTGCCAGCATTGGTGGGGGCTATAATTCACCCCTCCACTTT.

This clone showed up just a few times. The chain carries TRBV27 and TRBJ1-1, with a weak D call TRBD1 (5 bases). Germline V CDR1 and CDR2: MNHEY, SMNVEV (reference sequence). The CDR3 is 14 residues long. V lost 5 bases and J 2 bases, leaving 12 bases between the germline ends. The CDR3 nucleotides are TGTGCCAGCAGTGATCAGGGTACTAACACTGAAGCTTTCTTT. This encodes CASSDQGTNTEAFF.

The chain joins TRBV5-5 to TRBJ1-3; D gene unclear. Trimming removed 2 bases from V and 0 bases from J, with 9 bases in between. CDR3 length equals 15 residues. Germline V gene sequence: CDR1 SGHKS, CDR2 YYEKEE (reference sequence). The CDR3 nucleotides are TGTGCCAGCAGCTTCCCGGACTACTCTGGAAACACCATATATTTT. The encoded protein is CASSFPDYSGNTIYF.

This clone was picked up a small number of times. The rearrangement joins TRBV7-9 to TRBJ1-2, with D perhaps TRBD1 (6 bases). The ends were cut back, 3 bases at V and 2 bases at J, with 7 bases in the middle. This CDR3 is 13 amino acids long. The germline gives CDR1 SEHNR, CDR2 FQNEAQ (reference sequence). The CDR3 DNA follows: TGTGCCAGCAGCTTCGGACAGAACTATGGCTACACCTTC. It translates to CASSFGQNYGYTF.

This chain connects TRBV15 to TRBJ2-5; D is uncertain. This CDR3 contains 13 residues. Germline V gene data show CDR1 as LNHNV and CDR2 as YYDKDF (reference sequence). Trimming pared 0 bases from V and 3 bases from J, leaving 5 bases between. Written as DNA, the CDR3 is TGTGCCACCAGCAGAGATTGGGAAGAGACCCAGTACTTC. Its translation is CATSRDWEETQYF.

The chain recombines TRBV19 with TRBJ1-6; 7 bases agree with TRBD1. V lost 4 bases, J lost 6 bases, and 3 bases stayed unmatched. Germline CDR1 is LNHDA and CDR2 is SQIVND (reference sequence). The length of the CDR3 is 14 residues. The CDR3 region is CASSNRDSNSPLHF. CDR3 in DNA: TGTGCCAGTAGTAACCGGGACAGTAATTCACCCCTCCACTTT.

The CDR3 DNA sequence: TGTGCCAGCAGTTTTAATAGCAATCAGCCCCAGCATTTT. This translates into CASSFNSNQPQHF. This rearrangement joins TRBV6-5 to TRBJ1-5; D uncertain. Germline-derived CDR1 and CDR2 are MNHEY and SVGAGI. The V and J ends lost 4 bases and 0 bases respectively, with 4 bases between them. This CDR3 is built from 13 residues.

This clone was counted a single time. The rearrangement links TRBV5-6 to TRBJ2-1; 10 bases are a match to TRBD1. CDR3 size: 15 residues. The J segment lost 5 bases and the V segment lost 7 bases, leaving 9 bases of the junction unmatched. Looked up from germline, CDR1 is SGHDT and CDR2 is YYEEEE. The CDR3 sequence is CASRQGDRGNNEQFF. The CDR3 DNA follows: TGTGCCAGCCGCCAGGGGGACAGGGGTAACAATGAGCAGTTCTTC.